This is a list of T cell receptor beta chains from one sample in a study of blood T cell repertoires in COVID-19. Profiled with immunoSEQ multiplex PCR; TCRdb holds only in-frame clones, not every one. The sample has around 150,000 clones; about four fifths are singletons. The sequencing input was peripheral blood. Every receptor here comes from a man in his fifties or sixties with active or convalescent COVID-19. CDR3s include the opening cysteine and the closing phenylalanine or tryptophan. A D gene is named only where the DNA matches it firmly. Some rows mark clone size as missing; the rest say once, few, many or name a class of expanded clone.

J: TRBJ2-2
V: TRBV5-6
D: -
size: -
CDR3: CASSSRTASGELFF
DNA: TGTGCCAGCAGCTCCAGGACAGCATCAGGGGAGCTGTTTTTT

J: TRBJ1-2
V: TRBV18
D: TRBD1
size: -
CDR3: CASSPGTEPNYGYTF
DNA: TGTGCCAGCTCACCAGGGACAGAGCCTAACTATGGCTACACCTTC

J: TRBJ1-5
V: TRBV18
D: -
size: few
CDR3: CASSPRQDEPQHF
DNA: TGTGCCAGCTCACCTCGACAGGATGAGCCCCAGCATTTT

J: TRBJ2-7
V: TRBV5-1
D: -
size: -
CDR3: CATAVWPVREQYF
DNA: TGCGCCACCGCGGTTTGGCCAGTACGGGAGCAGTACTTC

J: TRBJ2-2
V: TRBV3-1/TRBV3-2
D: -
size: -
CDR3: CASRTGNTGELFF
DNA: TGTGCCAGCAGAACAGGGAACACCGGGGAGCTGTTTTTT

J: TRBJ1-2
V: TRBV5-6
D: -
size: -
CDR3: CASTPRWAGGYTF
DNA: TGTGCCAGCACCCCTCGGTGGGCGGGGGGCTACACCTTC

J: TRBJ2-7
V: TRBV10-1
D: -
size: few
CDR3: CASSDSPSLHEQYF
DNA: TGCGCCAGCAGCGACAGCCCCAGTCTCCACGAGCAGTACTTC

J: TRBJ1-2
V: TRBV6-5
D: -
size: -
CDR3: CASSNAADNYGYTF
DNA: TGTGCCAGCTCCAACGCGGCGGATAACTATGGCTACACCTTC

J: TRBJ2-7
V: TRBV6-5
D: TRBD2
size: -
CDR3: CASRGGAPYEQYF
DNA: TGTGCCAGCCGGGGGGGGGCCCCCTACGAGCAGTACTTC

J: TRBJ2-1
V: TRBV11-2
D: -
size: -
CDR3: CAEGDFSYNEQFF
DNA: TGTGCCGAAGGGGATTTCTCCTACAATGAGCAGTTCTTC

J: TRBJ2-1
V: TRBV29-1
D: -
size: -
CDR3: CSVRRANEQFF
DNA: TGCAGCGTTCGGAGGGCGAATGAGCAGTTCTTC

J: TRBJ1-1
V: TRBV18
D: -
size: -
CDR3: CASSSALQGGNTEAFF
DNA: TGTGCCAGCTCGTCCGCCCTCCAAGGCGGGAACACTGAAGCTTTCTTT

J: TRBJ2-3
V: TRBV6-5
D: TRBD2
size: few
CDR3: CASSWGTSGNTDTQYF
DNA: TGTGCCAGCAGTTGGGGGACTAGCGGGAACACAGATACGCAGTATTTT

J: TRBJ2-7
V: TRBV5-6
D: TRBD1
size: -
CDR3: CASRRDRGSSYEQYF
DNA: TGTGCCAGCAGGAGGGACAGGGGGTCTTCCTACGAGCAGTACTTC

J: TRBJ1-1
V: TRBV28
D: TRBD1
size: few
CDR3: CASRVTGRTEAFF
DNA: TGTGCCAGCAGAGTGACAGGGCGGACTGAAGCTTTCTTT